This T cell receptor beta chain comes out of a study of blood T cell repertoires in COVID-19. Looking at the study overall: COVID-19 samples collected from the United States, Italy and Spain covered acute and convalescent phases.

This clone was observed a few times. Germline CDR1 is LNHDA and CDR2 is SQIVND (reference sequence). V dropped 5 bases and J dropped 6; count of bases not matched to a gene: 5. This CDR3 region has 15 residues. Under the authors' procedure: The assay estimated nucleated cells by amplifying reference gene primers. Clones were sequenced by immunoSEQ multiplex PCR, and TCRdb holds only the in-frame ones, with some missing. V and J calls and clone size come straight from that table; D and trimming were deduced from the DNA. The sample lists 120,000 or so clones, about three quarters occurring once. This receptor was identified in a woman in her 70s with acute or convalescent COVID-19. The specimen sequenced was peripheral blood. The rearrangement joins TRBV19 to TRBJ2-1, with 12 bases fitting TRBD2. Here the CDR3 reads CASSLAGGPLNEQFF. For the CDR3, the DNA is TGTGCCAGTAGTCTAGCGGGAGGGCCCCTCAATGAGCAGTTCTTC. Full variable domain (rest looked up from reference TRBV19 and TRBJ2-1): DGGITQSPKYLFRKEGQNVTLSCEQNLNHDAMYWYRQDPGQGLRLIYYSQIVNDFQKGDIAEGYSVSREKKESFPLTVTSAQKNPTAFYLCASSLAGGPLNEQFFGPGTRLTVL.